Shown below are 22 T cell receptor beta chains from a single sample sequenced in a study of a mutant IDH1 vaccine in newly diagnosed glioma. These TCRs' antigens remain unknown. The time point: week 5, during vaccination. Vaccinated patients received 300 ug of mutant IDH1 20-mer peptide per dose, with topical imiquimod. Repertoires were generated with immunoSEQ multiplex PCR, while TCRdb's copy carries only in-frame clones and drops some. The sample carries roughly 51,000 clones, 82% recorded once. The specimen was PBMCs, collected from a glioma patient whose treatment included an IDH1 peptide vaccine. These receptor sequences come from a woman aged 18-30 years with glioma. Some clones in this sample may be carry-over from other donors' samples.

The V and J genes are TRBV6-5 and TRBJ1-2, with D perhaps matching TRBD1 (5 bases). The CDR3 has 12 residues. V was shortened by 10 bases and J by 3 bases, with 12 bases between the two germline ends. Per the germline V gene, CDR1 is MNHEY and CDR2 is SVGAGI. The CDR3 nucleotides are TGTGCCACCTTGAGGGGTGACTATGGCTACACCTTC. Protein: CATLRGDYGYTF.

This CDR3 is CASSFDSHGYTF. In nucleotides, the CDR3 is TGTGCCAGCAGCTTCGACAGCCATGGCTACACCTTC. The chain is built from TRBV7-2 and TRBJ1-2; tentative D call: TRBD1 (5 bases). The CDR3 loop spans 12 amino acids. Germline-derived CDR1 and CDR2 are SGHTA and FQGNSA. V was cut by 3 bases and J by 6 bases, with 8 bases left in between.

The chain uses TRBV5-1 and TRBJ1-5; TRBD1 matches 7 bases. This CDR3 is 16 amino acids long. The ends lost 4 bases at V and 0 bases at J; junction bases unmatched: 7. The germline CDR1 and CDR2 sequences are SGHRS and YFSETQ. In DNA form, the CDR3 reads TGCGCCAGCAGCCGTACGACAGGGACTAGCAATCAGCCCCAGCATTTT. Protein sequence: CASSRTTGTSNQPQHF.

The V gene is TRBV7-8, the J gene TRBJ1-2; TRBD1 aligns across 7 bases. V lost 1 base to trimming and J lost 2 bases; unmatched junction nucleotides: 1. CDR1 is SGHVS and CDR2 is FQNEAQ in the germline V gene. This CDR3 spans 14 amino acids. CDR3 coding DNA: TGTGCCAGCAGCTTAGGACAGGGCAACTATGGCTACACCTTC. Protein product: CASSLGQGNYGYTF.

This chain connects TRBV25-1 to TRBJ2-3; D ambiguous. Looked up from germline, CDR1 is MGHDK and CDR2 is SYGVNS. The CDR3 extends over 12 amino acids. Trimming pared 1 base from V and 9 bases from J, leaving 8 bases between. The CDR3 is CASSESPKTQYF. In DNA, the CDR3 is TGTGCCAGCAGTGAATCGCCCAAGACGCAGTATTTT.

This clone appeared a few times. V gene TRBV6-4 combines with J gene TRBJ1-5; D not certain. V was cut by 0 bases and J by 0 bases, with 9 bases left in between. Germline V gene lookup returns CDR1 MRHNA and CDR2 SNTAGT. The CDR3 length is 16 residues. CDR3 loop: CASSDSPGYSNQPQHF. CDR3 DNA: TGTGCCAGCAGTGACTCTCCAGGATATAGCAATCAGCCCCAGCATTTT.

The chain employs TRBV29-1 and TRBJ1-3; 7 bases line up with TRBD1. V lost 7 bases and J lost 0; bases outside the gene matches: 15. Germline V gives CDR1 SQVTM, CDR2 ANQGSEA. This CDR3 is 17 amino acids long. CDR3 in DNA: TGCAGCGCTTTAAAATGGGACAGACTCAACTCTGGAAACACCATATATTTT. It is translated as CSALKWDRLNSGNTIYF.

The chain is built from TRBV7-2 and TRBJ1-2, with a possible D match to TRBD1 (5 bases). Per germline, CDR1 SGHTA and CDR2 FQGNSA. V was clipped by 5 bases and J by 7 bases, with 20 bases between them. The CDR3 sequence is 15 residues long. DNA for the CDR3: TGTGCCAGCAGCGGGCGACGGGGCCTAGGACGTGGCTACACCTTC. Translated, it gives CASSGRRGLGRGYTF. Variable domain in full (rest from reference TRBV7-2 and TRBJ1-2): GAGVSQSPSNKVTEKGKDVELRCDPISGHTALYWYRQSLGQGLEFLIYFQGNSAPDKSGLPSDRFSAERTGGSVSTLTIQRTQQEDSAVYLCASSGRRGLGRGYTFGSGTRLTVV.

The V call is TRBV11-2, the J call TRBJ2-7, with 9 bases fitting TRBD1. CDR1 and CDR2 (germline): SGHAT, FQNNGV. The V gene end was trimmed by 4 bases and the J gene end by 6 bases; junction bases not matched to a gene: 7. The CDR3 is 14 amino acids. The CDR3 coding sequence is TGTGCCAGCAGCTCGCGGACAGGGGACTCCGAGCAGTACTTC. This encodes CASSSRTGDSEQYF.

The rearrangement uses TRBV5-4 and TRBJ2-1; no clear D. The CDR3 spans 13 residues. The V end was cut by 5 bases, the J end by 5 bases, with 11 bases between. Germline V CDR1 and CDR2: SGHNT, YYREEE (reference sequence). The CDR3 nucleotides read TGTGCCAGCAGTTTAGACCGACACAATGAGCAGTTCTTC. This translates into CASSLDRHNEQFF.

The V and J genes are TRBV5-4 and TRBJ2-1, with 10 bases fitting TRBD2. CDR3 size: 13 residues. CDR1 is SGHNT, CDR2 YYREEE, per germline (reference sequence). J was trimmed by 8 bases and V by 3 bases; bases with no gene match: 2. As DNA, the CDR3 is TGTGCCAGCAGCTGGGGGACTAGCGATGAGCAGTTCTTC. Protein: CASSWGTSDEQFF.

In its sample, this clone was seen once. The V gene is TRBV5-1, the J gene TRBJ2-7, with 8 positions matching TRBD2. The CDR3 spans 16 residues. CDR1 SGHRS and CDR2 YFSETQ come from the germline V gene. Losses at the gene ends were 1 base for V and 5 bases for J; bases not matched to a gene: 11. The chain's CDR3 is CASSLNPGGRAHEQYF. The CDR3, as DNA: TGCGCCAGCAGCTTGAATCCGGGAGGGAGAGCACACGAGCAGTACTTC.

This chain links TRBV7-6 with TRBJ2-7, with D perhaps given as TRBD1 or TRBD2 (5 bases each). V was clipped by 0 bases and J by 7 bases, with 16 bases between them. The germline CDR1 and CDR2 sequences are SGHVS and FNYEAQ. The CDR3 totals 15 residues. The CDR3 loop is CASSLAVPGPGEQYF. The CDR3 DNA is TGTGCCAGCAGCTTAGCAGTACCGGGACCGGGGGAGCAGTACTTC.

The chain couples TRBV5-6 to TRBJ1-1, with 8 bases aligning to TRBD1. This CDR3 contains 15 residues. V lost 0 bases, J lost 7 bases, and 8 bases stayed unmatched. Germline CDR1 SGHDT, CDR2 YYEEEE. CDR3 in DNA: TGTGCCAGCAGCTTGGCCCCGACAGGGGCTGATGAAGCTTTCTTT. Translation gives CASSLAPTGADEAFF.

This clone was recorded only once. V gene TRBV6-5 combines with J gene TRBJ1-1; the match to TRBD1 covers 12 bases. V shed 1 base and J 1 base; nucleotides not matched to a gene: 1. Germline V gene sequence: CDR1 MNHEY, CDR2 SVGAGI. CDR3 size: 16 residues. The CDR3 DNA sequence: TGTGCCAGCAGTTACTGGGACAGGGGGCGGAACACTGAAGCTTTCTTT. Translated, it gives CASSYWDRGRNTEAFF.

V is TRBV6-5 and J is TRBJ2-7; D could derive from TRBD1 or TRBD2 (5 bases each). The ends were cut back, 2 bases at V and 4 bases at J, with 15 bases in the middle. The V gene's germline CDR1 is MNHEY and CDR2 SVGAGI. CDR3 length equals 15 residues. The CDR3 loop is CASSYATGPGYEQYF. The DNA of the CDR3 is TGTGCCAGCAGTTACGCGACGGGACCTGGGTACGAGCAGTACTTC.

The V gene is TRBV19, the J gene TRBJ1-5, with D maybe TRBD1 (5 bases). This CDR3 has 12 amino acids. Trimming shortened V by 7 bases and J by 8 bases, and 12 bases separated the two germline ends. Germline V CDR1 and CDR2: LNHDA, SQIVND (reference sequence). The CDR3 region is CASKEGFEPQHF. The CDR3 DNA is TGTGCCAGTAAAGAGGGGTTTGAGCCCCAGCATTTT. Together with reference TRBV19 and TRBJ1-5, the CDR3 gives the full variable domain: DGGITQSPKYLFRKEGQNVTLSCEQNLNHDAMYWYRQDPGQGLRLIYYSQIVNDFQKGDIAEGYSVSREKKESFPLTVTSAQKNPTAFYLCASKEGFEPQHFGDGTRLSIL.

CDR3 protein: CARSWGDRRCREKLFF. CDR3 in DNA: TGTGCCAGAAGCTGGGGGGACAGGAGGTGCCGTGAAAAACTGTTTTTT. The V and J genes are TRBV5-3 and TRBJ1-4; 8 positions match TRBD1. TRBV5-3 is labeled an ORF, and its function is uncertain. This CDR3 has 16 amino acids. Unmatched junction bases numbered 11, after V lost 3 bases and J lost 7 bases.

This clone came up a few times. The chain combines TRBV5-1 with TRBJ1-2, with D unclear. Germline CDR1 reads SGHRS; CDR2 reads YFSETQ. The CDR3 covers 13 residues. V was clipped by 4 bases and J by 4 bases, with 11 bases between them. CDR3 nucleotides: TGCGCCAGCAGCACTGGAGAGAGCTATGGCTACACCTTC. The encoded protein is CASSTGESYGYTF.

This clone was counted a single time. The genes are TRBV6-6 and TRBJ2-1; D call uncertain. The V and J ends lost 7 bases and 4 bases respectively, with 14 bases between them. The CDR3 has 14 amino acids. CDR1 MNHNY and CDR2 SVGAGI come from the germline V gene (reference sequence). The chain's CDR3 is CASTQSPVYNEQFF. In DNA, the CDR3 is TGTGCCAGCACCCAATCCCCGGTTTACAATGAGCAGTTCTTC.

The chain links TRBV10-3 to TRBJ2-7; 7 bases fit TRBD2. J gave up 3 bases and V 4 bases, and 6 bases lay outside the gene matches. Germline V gives CDR1 ENHRY, CDR2 SYGVKD. The CDR3 runs 14 residues. In nucleotides, the CDR3 is TGTGCCATCAGTGGGGGGGGGATCGGCTACGAGCAGTACTTC. Protein product: CAISGGGIGYEQYF.

The chain combines TRBV6-1 with TRBJ2-2; 7 bases agree with TRBD2. Germline lookup yields CDR1 MNHNS and CDR2 SASEGT. CDR3 length: 15 amino acids. With V trimmed by 4 bases and J by 5 bases, 7 bases remained unmatched. The CDR3 here is CASSVTSDGTGELFF. CDR3 sequence (DNA): TGTGCCAGCAGTGTCACTAGCGATGGAACCGGGGAGCTGTTTTTT.